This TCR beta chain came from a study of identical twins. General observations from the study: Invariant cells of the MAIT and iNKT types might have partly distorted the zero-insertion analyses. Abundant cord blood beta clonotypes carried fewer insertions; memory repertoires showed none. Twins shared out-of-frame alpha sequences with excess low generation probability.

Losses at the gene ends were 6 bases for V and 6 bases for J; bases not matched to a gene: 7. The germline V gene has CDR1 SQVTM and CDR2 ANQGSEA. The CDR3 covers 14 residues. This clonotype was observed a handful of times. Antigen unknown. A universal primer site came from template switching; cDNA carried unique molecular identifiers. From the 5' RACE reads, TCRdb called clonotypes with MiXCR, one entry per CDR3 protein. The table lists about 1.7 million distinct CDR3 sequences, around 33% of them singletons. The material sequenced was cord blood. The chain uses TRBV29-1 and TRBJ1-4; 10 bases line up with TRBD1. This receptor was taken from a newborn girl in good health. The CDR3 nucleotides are TGCAGCGTATACGGGACAGGGGAAGATGAAAAACTGTTTTTT. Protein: CSVYGTGEDEKLFF.